One T cell receptor (beta chain) is described in this entry. TCRdb's copy holds only in-frame clones and misses some; the assay was immunoSEQ multiplex PCR. The sample lists about 68,000 clones, roughly nine tenths occurring once. This sample was included in a study of OX40 agonist ivuxolimab in advanced cancers. Study information: Patients received ivuxolimab, an intravenous treatment, every 2 weeks at 0.01 to 10 mg/kg.

V was shortened by 1 base and J by 6 bases, with 7 bases between the two germline ends. Per the germline V gene, CDR1 is SGHVS and CDR2 is FQNEAQ. CDR3 size: 13 residues. This chain links TRBV7-8 with TRBJ1-5, with D unclear. The clonotype comes from an adult with an advanced solid tumor such as melanoma, head and neck, liver or kidney cancer. Source: CD4+ or CD8+ T cells sorted from blood, taken in a trial of the OX40 agonist ivuxolimab. The CDR3 reads CASSLVGGQPQHF. The CDR3 DNA reads as TGTGCCAGCAGCTTAGTAGGCGGTCAGCCCCAGCATTTT. The full variable domain, with the rest looked up from reference TRBV7-8 and TRBJ1-5, is GAGVSQSPRYKVAKRGQDVALRCDPISGHVSLFWYQQALGQGPEFLTYFQNEAQLDKSGLPSDRFFAERPEGSVSTLKIQRTQQEDSAVYLCASSLVGGQPQHFGDGTRLSIL.